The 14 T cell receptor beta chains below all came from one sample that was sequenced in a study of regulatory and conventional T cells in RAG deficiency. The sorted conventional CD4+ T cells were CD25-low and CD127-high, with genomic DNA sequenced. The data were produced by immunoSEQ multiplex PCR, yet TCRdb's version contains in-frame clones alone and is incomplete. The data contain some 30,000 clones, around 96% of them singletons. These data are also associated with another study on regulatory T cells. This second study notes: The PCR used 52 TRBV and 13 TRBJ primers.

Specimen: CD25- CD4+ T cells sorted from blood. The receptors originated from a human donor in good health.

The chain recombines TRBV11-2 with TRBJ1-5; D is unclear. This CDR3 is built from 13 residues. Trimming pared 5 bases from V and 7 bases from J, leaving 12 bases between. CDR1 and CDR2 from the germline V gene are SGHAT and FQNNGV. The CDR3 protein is CASSASIRQPQHF. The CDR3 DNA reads TGTGCCAGCAGCGCCTCTATTCGCCAGCCCCAGCATTTT.

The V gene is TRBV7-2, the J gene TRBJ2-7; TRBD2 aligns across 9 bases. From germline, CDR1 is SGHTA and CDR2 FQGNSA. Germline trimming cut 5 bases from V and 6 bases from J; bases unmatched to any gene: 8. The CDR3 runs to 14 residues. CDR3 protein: CASSRALAGTEQYF. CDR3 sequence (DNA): TGTGCCAGCAGCCGAGCTCTAGCGGGAACCGAGCAGTACTTC.

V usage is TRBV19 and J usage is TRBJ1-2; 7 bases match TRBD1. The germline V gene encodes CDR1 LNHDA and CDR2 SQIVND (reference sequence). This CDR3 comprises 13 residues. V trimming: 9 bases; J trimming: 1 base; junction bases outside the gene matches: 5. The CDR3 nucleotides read TGTGCCAGCCGGACAGGTCTTAACTATGGCTACACCTTC. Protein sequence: CASRTGLNYGYTF. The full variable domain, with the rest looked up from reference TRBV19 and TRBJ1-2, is DGGITQSPKYLFRKEGQNVTLSCEQNLNHDAMYWYRQDPGQGLRLIYYSQIVNDFQKGDIAEGYSVSREKKESFPLTVTSAQKNPTAFYLCASRTGLNYGYTFGSGTRLTVV.

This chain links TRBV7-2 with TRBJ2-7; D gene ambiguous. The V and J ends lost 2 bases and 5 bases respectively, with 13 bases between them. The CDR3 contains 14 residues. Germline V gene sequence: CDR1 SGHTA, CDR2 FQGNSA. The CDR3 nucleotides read TGTGCCAGCAGCTTACCCCAGTCGTTCCACGAGCAGTACTTC. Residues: CASSLPQSFHEQYF.

The CDR3 DNA reads as TGTGCCAGCAGCTCAACCGACAGGGGTAACTCCTACGAGCAGTACTTC. Amino acid sequence: CASSSTDRGNSYEQYF. The gene calls are TRBV7-9 and TRBJ2-7, with 8 bases aligning to TRBD1. Trimming took 4 bases from V and 0 from J; bases not matched to a gene: 8. CDR1 SEHNR and CDR2 FQNEAQ come from the germline V gene (reference sequence). The CDR3 is 16 residues long. Using reference TRBV7-9 and TRBJ2-7 for the parts outside the CDR3, the full variable domain is DTGVSQNPRHKITKRGQNVTFRCDPISEHNRLYWYRQTLGQGPEFLTYFQNEAQLEKSRLLSDRFSAERPKGSFSTLEIQRTEQGDSAMYLCASSSTDRGNSYEQYFGPGTRLTVT.

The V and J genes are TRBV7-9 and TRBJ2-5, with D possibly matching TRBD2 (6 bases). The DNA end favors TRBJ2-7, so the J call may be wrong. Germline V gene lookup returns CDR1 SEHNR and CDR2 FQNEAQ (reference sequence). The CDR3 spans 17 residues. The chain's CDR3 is CASSLGRGVSGTNEQYF. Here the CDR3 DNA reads TGTGCCAGCAGCCTGGGGCGCGGGGTCTCAGGTACGAACGAGCAGTACTTC.

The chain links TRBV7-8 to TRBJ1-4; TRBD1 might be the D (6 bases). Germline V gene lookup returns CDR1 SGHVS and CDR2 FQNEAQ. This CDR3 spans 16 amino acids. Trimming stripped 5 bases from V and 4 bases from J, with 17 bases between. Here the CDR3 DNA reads TGTGCCAGCAGCCTTCTCCGAGGACAGCTTAATGAAAAACTGTTTTTT. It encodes CASSLLRGQLNEKLFF.

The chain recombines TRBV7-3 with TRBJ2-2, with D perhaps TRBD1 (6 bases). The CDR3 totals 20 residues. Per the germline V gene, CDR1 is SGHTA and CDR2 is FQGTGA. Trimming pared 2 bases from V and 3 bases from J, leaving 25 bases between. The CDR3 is CASSLVAGDGYYRDTGELFF. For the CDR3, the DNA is TGTGCCAGCAGCTTAGTAGCAGGGGACGGGTACTACAGGGACACCGGGGAGCTGTTTTTT.

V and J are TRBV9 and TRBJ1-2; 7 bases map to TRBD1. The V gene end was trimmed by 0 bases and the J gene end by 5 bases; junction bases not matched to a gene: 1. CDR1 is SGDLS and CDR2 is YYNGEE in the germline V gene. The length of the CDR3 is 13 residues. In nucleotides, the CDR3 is TGTGCCAGCAGCGTAGCAGGGGGGTATGGCTACACCTTC. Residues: CASSVAGGYGYTF.

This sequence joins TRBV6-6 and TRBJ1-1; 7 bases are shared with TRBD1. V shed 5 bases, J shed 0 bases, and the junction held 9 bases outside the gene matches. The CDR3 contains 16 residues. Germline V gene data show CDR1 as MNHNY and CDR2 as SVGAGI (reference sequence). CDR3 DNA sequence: TGTGCCAGCAGTGCCTGGGACAGCCTTATGAACACTGAAGCTTTCTTT. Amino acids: CASSAWDSLMNTEAFF.

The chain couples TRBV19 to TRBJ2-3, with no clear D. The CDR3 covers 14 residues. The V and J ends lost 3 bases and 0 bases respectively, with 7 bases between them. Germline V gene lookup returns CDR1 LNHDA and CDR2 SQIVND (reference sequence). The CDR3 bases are TGTGCCAGTAGTATGCAGGATAGCACAGATACGCAGTATTTT. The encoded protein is CASSMQDSTDTQYF. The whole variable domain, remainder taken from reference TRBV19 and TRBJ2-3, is DGGITQSPKYLFRKEGQNVTLSCEQNLNHDAMYWYRQDPGQGLRLIYYSQIVNDFQKGDIAEGYSVSREKKESFPLTVTSAQKNPTAFYLCASSMQDSTDTQYFGPGTRLTVL.

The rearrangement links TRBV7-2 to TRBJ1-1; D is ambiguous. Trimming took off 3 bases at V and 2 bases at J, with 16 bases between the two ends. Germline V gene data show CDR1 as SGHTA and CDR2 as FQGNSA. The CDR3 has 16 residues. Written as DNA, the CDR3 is TGTGCCAGCAGCTTGGGTACCCGGGGTCCTAACACTGAAGCTTTCTTT. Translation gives CASSLGTRGPNTEAFF. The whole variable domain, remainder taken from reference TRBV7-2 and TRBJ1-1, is GAGVSQSPSNKVTEKGKDVELRCDPISGHTALYWYRQSLGQGLEFLIYFQGNSAPDKSGLPSDRFSAERTGGSVSTLTIQRTQQEDSAVYLCASSLGTRGPNTEAFFGQGTRLTVV.

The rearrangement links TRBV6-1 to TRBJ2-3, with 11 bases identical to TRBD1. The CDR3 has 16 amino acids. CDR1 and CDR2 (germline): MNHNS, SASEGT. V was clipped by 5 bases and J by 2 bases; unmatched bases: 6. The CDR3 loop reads CASSKGTGGSTDTQYF. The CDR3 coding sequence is TGTGCCAGCAGTAAAGGGACAGGGGGTTCCACAGATACGCAGTATTTT.

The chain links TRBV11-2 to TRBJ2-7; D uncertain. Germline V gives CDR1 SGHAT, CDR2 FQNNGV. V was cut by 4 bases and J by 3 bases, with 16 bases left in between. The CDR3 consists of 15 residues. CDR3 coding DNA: TGTGCCAGCAGCTCACCTACCTACAGCAACTACGAGCAGTACTTC. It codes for CASSSPTYSNYEQYF.